This section outlines one T cell receptor (beta chain) sequence together with its context. Its specific antigen is unknown. One end of the junction does not line up with germline, which may come from a read error. This sample was taken from a study of a mutant IDH1 vaccine in newly diagnosed glioma (dated by TCRdb to about 2021). As for the study more broadly: Patients were given eight vaccinations, in weeks 1, 3, 5, 7, 11, 15, 19 and 23, which matched visits V03 through V10. Vaccination began 4-6 weeks after radiotherapy alone, or alongside temozolomide cycles in the chemotherapy-containing groups. The roughly 33 treated patients were roughly 62% male and about 38% female, with a mean age of around 40 years. Prior to enrollment, standard therapy consisting of radiotherapy alone, temozolomide alone, or radiochemotherapy with temozolomide had been administered to patients, with the combination being received by most patients. Peripheral blood samples were drawn at six visits, namely V03 (baseline), V05, V07, V10, V12 and V13. For exploratory analyses, some 24 treated patients had longitudinal TCRB deep sequencing done wherever samples were available. Paper-wide results and their limitations: No apparent relationship was observed between pseudoprogression and alterations in the top peripheral T cell clonotypes detected by TCRB sequencing. Selection of PBMC samples for TCRB deep sequencing was based on availability. Immune responses induced by the vaccine were seen in about 93% of patients across multiple MHC alleles. The authors stated that sample limitations prevented analyses of patient blood samples from being reproduced.

The CDR3 numbers 13 residues from cysteine through phenylalanine. Left in the record is the CDR3 DNA by itself, 39 bases read in frame from the first base. In the germline V gene (reference sequence), CDR1 corresponds to SSHAT and CDR2 to FNYEAQ. Libraries were prepared through the immunoSEQ multiplex PCR assay. Rearranged TCR beta chain sequences were amplified using the hsTCRB Kit according to the manufacturer's protocol. Sequencing of TCRB libraries was carried out on an Illumina MiSeq. The study's processing was this. The proprietary platform of the kit vendor was used for demultiplexing, trimming and gene mapping. TCRdb stores this immuneACCESS table with in-frame sequences only. Part of the clones is absent; in the studies checked, under half of the shortfall reflects unresolved V genes, and no reason is known for the rest. For V, J and clone size, that table is used; D and trimming come from the DNA. The table for this sample lists approximately 43,000 clones; 78% of them were counted only once. The ten biggest clones cover roughly 6.3% of the sample.

The time point label, as the study defines it: week 23, last vaccination. Each vaccine dose, consisting of 300 ug of a 20-mer mutant IDH1 peptide in Montanide, was administered subcutaneously with topical imiquimod. The donors had newly diagnosed IDH1-mutant astrocytomas of WHO grade 3 or 4 that showed loss of nuclear ATRX. The samples were drawn from NOA16, a multicentre, single-arm, open-label phase I trial in Germany that tested a mutant IDH1 peptide vaccine in humans for the first time. The DNeasy Blood and Tissue Kit was used to extract genomic DNA from EDTA blood for TCRB sequencing. The sequence was obtained from a woman in her thirties or forties with glioma. Some clones in this sample may be carry-over from other donors' samples. This sequence uses TRBV7-7 and TRBJ2-3, with the D segment identity uncertain. The starting material was PBMCs, obtained from a glioma patient whose treatment included an IDH1 peptide vaccine. The CDR3 protein sequence reads: CASSLDPADTQYF. The DNA sequence follows: TGTGCTAGCAGCTTAGATCCAGCCGATACGCAGTATTTT.